The clone carrying this T cell receptor beta chain has at least ten counts. The CDR3 is 15 amino acids. Germline CDR1 reads SGHTA; CDR2 reads FQGNSA. After removal of 4 bases from V and 0 bases from J, the junction contained 5 bases not matched to a gene. The data belong to a study of T-cell reconstitution after alpha-beta-depleted transplantation in children. Preparation of the TCRbeta library was carried out with unique molecular identifiers. From the PCR reads, TCRdb called clonotypes with MiXCR, one entry per CDR3 protein. The profile covers around 360,000 distinct CDR3 sequences, with approximately 10% appearing a single time and 2.4% taken by the ten largest.

Sequencing was performed on PBMCs from the stem cell graft donor, taken from the stem cell graft. The origin of this receptor is a human donor who donated a stem cell graft to a child with acute lymphoblastic leukemia. The rearrangement links TRBV7-2 to TRBJ2-7; 8 bases map to TRBD2. CDR3 sequence: CASSSGLAYSYEQYF. The CDR3 nucleotides read TGTGCCAGCAGCTCAGGACTAGCTTACTCCTACGAGCAGTACTTC.